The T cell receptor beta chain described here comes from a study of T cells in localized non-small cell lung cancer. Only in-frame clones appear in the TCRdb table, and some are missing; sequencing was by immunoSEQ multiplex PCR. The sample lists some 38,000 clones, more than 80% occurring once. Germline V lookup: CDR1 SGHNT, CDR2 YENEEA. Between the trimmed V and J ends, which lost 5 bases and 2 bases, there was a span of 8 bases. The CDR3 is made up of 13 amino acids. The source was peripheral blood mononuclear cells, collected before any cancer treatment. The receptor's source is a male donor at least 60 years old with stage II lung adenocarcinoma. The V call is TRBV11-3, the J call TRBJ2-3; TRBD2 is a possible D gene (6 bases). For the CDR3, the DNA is TGTGCCAGCAGCGGGGGGACCACAGATACGCAGTATTTT. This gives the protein CASSGGTTDTQYF.